This T cell receptor (beta chain) was identified in a study of cytomegalovirus exposure and HLA in healthy donors. Study-wide results and limits: Versus the roughly 700-donor mean, an Asian-associated ancestry cluster reportedly showed fewer N-insertions in a later analysis.

Germline-derived CDR1 and CDR2 are WNHNN and SYGVQD (reference sequence). The CDR3 spans 16 residues. J gave up 4 bases and V 2 bases, and 6 bases lay outside the gene matches. Concerning this clone: What it recognizes is unknown.

Amplification used 60 Vbeta primers and 13 Jbeta primers. The method was immunoSEQ multiplex PCR; TCRdb's version includes in-frame clones alone and lacks a portion of them. The data contain some 100,000 clones, under 80% of them seen just once; the ten biggest clones take up 4%. The sequencing input was PBMCs. This rearrangement joins TRBV10-1 to TRBJ2-1; 9 positions agree with TRBD2. This receptor was taken from a woman aged 50 to 60 in good health and CMV-seropositive. The CDR3 loop reads CASSENSGGPYNEQFF. The CDR3 bases are TGCGCCAGCAGTGAGAATAGCGGGGGCCCTTACAATGAGCAGTTCTTC.